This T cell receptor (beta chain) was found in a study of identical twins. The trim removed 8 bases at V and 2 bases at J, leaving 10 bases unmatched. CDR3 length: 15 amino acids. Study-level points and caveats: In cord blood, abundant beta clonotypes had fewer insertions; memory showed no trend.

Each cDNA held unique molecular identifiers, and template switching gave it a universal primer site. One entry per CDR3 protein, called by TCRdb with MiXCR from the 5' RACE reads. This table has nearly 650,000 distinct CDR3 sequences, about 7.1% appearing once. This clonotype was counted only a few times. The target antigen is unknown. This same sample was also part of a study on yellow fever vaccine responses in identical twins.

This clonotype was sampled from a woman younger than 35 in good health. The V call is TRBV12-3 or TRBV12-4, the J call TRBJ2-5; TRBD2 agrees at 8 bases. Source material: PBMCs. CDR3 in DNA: TGTGCCAGCTCCCGTAGCGGGACATTTCAAGAGACCCAGTACTTC. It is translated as CASSRSGTFQETQYF.